These T cell receptor beta chains were read from a single sample in a study of T cell responses to AZD1222 COVID-19 vaccine. Assay used: immunoSEQ multiplex PCR; TCRdb lists only in-frame clones, some missing. The sample records 250,000 to 300,000 clones, about 94% being singletons. This sample comprised peripheral blood, obtained 28 days after the second AZD1222 dose. The source is an adult who received the AZD1222 COVID-19 vaccine. The CDR3 runs from the conserved cysteine through the conserved F or W. A D gene is named only where the DNA matches it firmly. Some rows mark clone size as missing; the rest say once, few, many or name a class of expanded clone.

J,V,size,D,DNA,CDR3
TRBJ1-4,TRBV7-2,-,TRBD1,TGTGCCAGCAGCCCAGACGGGACAGGGGGCGAAAAACTGTTTTTT,CASSPDGTGGEKLFF
TRBJ1-1,TRBV3-1/TRBV3-2,-,-,TGTGCCAGCAGCCAAGGGAGCGGGACTGAAGCTTTCTTT,CASSQGSGTEAFF
TRBJ2-2,TRBV4-2,-,-,TGTGCCAGCAGCCTCGCGGGTGGCGGGAAGGACGGGGAGCTGTTTTTT,CASSLAGGGKDGELFF
TRBJ1-2,TRBV4-2,-,TRBD1,TGTGCCAGCAGCCCGACAGGGGGAGGATATGGCTACACCTTC,CASSPTGGGYGYTF
TRBJ1-2,TRBV5-4,-,TRBD1,TGTGCCAGCAGCGCCCGGGACAGTGGCTACACCTTC,CASSARDSGYTF
TRBJ1-1,TRBV7-2,-,-,TGTGCCAGCAGCCTTAGGGGAAGGGGGGCTTTCTTT,CASSLRGRGAFF
TRBJ2-3,TRBV9,-,-,TGTGCCAGCAGCCCGACTAGGAGAGAGTTAGATACGCAGTATTTT,CASSPTRRELDTQYF
TRBJ1-2,TRBV2,-,-,TGTGCCAGCACCCTAGGGGGGGGGAAAAGTGGCTACACCTTC,CASTLGGGKSGYTF
TRBJ2-3,TRBV24-1,-,-,TGTGCCACCAGTGATCCGCCGGGGGACAGCCACGATACGCAGTATTTT,CATSDPPGDSHDTQYF
TRBJ2-3,TRBV27,-,-,TGTGCCAGCAGTTTGAGATGGCAGGGTAGTACAGATACGCAGTATTTT,CASSLRWQGSTDTQYF
TRBJ1-2,TRBV28,-,TRBD1,TGTGCCAGCAGTCTACCCCCGGGACAGGGAGGTGGCTACACCTTC,CASSLPPGQGGGYTF
TRBJ2-6,TRBV7-9,-,-,TGTGCCAGCAGCTTAGCCTTCTCTGGGGCCAACGTCCTGACTTTC,CASSLAFSGANVLTF
TRBJ2-2,TRBV28,-,-,TGTGCCAGCAGGGCGGCACCGAACACCGGGGAGCTGTTTTTT,CASRAAPNTGELFF
TRBJ1-5,TRBV6-6,-,-,TGTGCCAGCAGGGACAGAAATAGCAATCAGCCCCAGCATTTT,CASRDRNSNQPQHF
TRBJ1-1,TRBV2,-,TRBD1,TGTGCCAGCAGTCCGGACAGGCTTTTGAACACTGAAGCTTTCTTT,CASSPDRLLNTEAFF
TRBJ1-2,TRBV7-2,-,TRBD1,TGTGCCAGCAGCCCGACAGGGCCCTATGGCTACACCTTC,CASSPTGPYGYTF
TRBJ2-1,TRBV5-1,-,-,TGCGCCAGCAGCTTGGCTCGGGGGCCGGGCAATGAGCAGTTCTTC,CASSLARGPGNEQFF
TRBJ1-3,TRBV3-1/TRBV3-2,-,-,TGTGCCAGCAGCCAAGGGTATCTAAACACTGGAAACACCATATATTTT,CASSQGYLNTGNTIYF
TRBJ2-7,TRBV28,-,TRBD1,TGTGCCAGCAGTGGGACAGGAGGCGAGCAGTACTTC,CASSGTGGEQYF
TRBJ2-7,TRBV7-2,-,TRBD1,TGTGCCAGCAGCCAACTCCGGGACAGCTACGAGCAGTACTTC,CASSQLRDSYEQYF
TRBJ2-5,TRBV30,-,-,TGTGCCTGGAGTGGTCCTCCAGTTGGGAGGGAGACCCAGTACTTC,CAWSGPPVGRETQYF
TRBJ2-7,TRBV1,-,-,TGCACCAGCAGCCCAAGGAGCGGGGGCCCCTACGAGCAGTACTTC,CTSSPRSGGPYEQYF
TRBJ1-3,TRBV28,once,-,TGTGCCAGCAGCCCCGCTGGTTCGGGGAACACCATATATTTT,CASSPAGSGNTIYF
TRBJ1-2,TRBV3-1/TRBV3-2,-,-,TGTGCCAGCAGCCAAGCTCCAGGGACTAACTATGGCTACACCTTC,CASSQAPGTNYGYTF
TRBJ1-1,TRBV6-1,-,-,TGTGCCAGCAGTGTTCAGGGGCGGATGATGCGCGATGAAGCTTTCTTT,CASSVQGRMMRDEAFF
TRBJ1-5,TRBV6-5,-,-,TGTGCCGCCCAACAGGGTACCAATCAGCCCCAGCATTTT,CAAQQGTNQPQHF
TRBJ2-1,TRBV7-3,-,-,TGTGCCAGCAGCTTAAGTAACGTCAATGAGCAGTTCTTC,CASSLSNVNEQFF
TRBJ2-5,TRBV5-4,-,-,TGTGCCAGCACCCCACTTCCGGGATCTTGGCGCCAAGAGACCCAGTACTTC,CASTPLPGSWRQETQYF